One sample yielded the 2 T cell receptor beta chains listed below, sequenced in a study of blood T cells in healthy people across ages. Through a sample-barcoded 5' primer and a J-beta primer mix, a second PCR was run for roughly 6 to 12 cycles. TCRdb used MiXCR to reprocess the 5' RACE reads, holding one entry per CDR3 protein. Among more than 1,400,000 distinct CDR3 sequences listed, 35% to 45% were seen once. Sequenced input: blood. These receptors all stem from a woman aged 18-30 years in good health.

In this sample, this clonotype turned up a few times. V usage is TRBV12-3 or TRBV12-4 and J usage is TRBJ2-1, with a possible D match to TRBD1 (6 bases). Trimming removed 3 bases at V and 0 bases at J, with 12 bases between. This CDR3 is 16 amino acids long. CDR3 coding DNA: TGTGCCAGCAGTTTCGTGGGGGCCTCCTCCTACAATGAGCAGTTCTTC. It codes for CASSFVGASSYNEQFF.

This chain links TRBV12-5 with TRBJ1-5, with D unclear. CDR3 length equals 10 residues. V was cut by 3 bases and J by 6 bases, with 0 bases left in between. CDR1 is LGHNT and CDR2 is FRNRAP in the germline V gene. The CDR3 nucleotides are TGTGCTAGTGGTTTTCAGCCCCAGCATTTT. It encodes CASGFQPQHF.